These T cell receptor beta chains were read from a single sample in a study of beta chain features in type 1 diabetes. The method was immunoSEQ multiplex PCR; TCRdb's version includes in-frame clones alone and lacks a portion of them. This table has about 350,000 clones, 15% to 20% appearing once. Sample: naive CD4+ T cells from blood. The receptors shown here come from a woman aged 18-30 years in good health. The CDR3 runs from the conserved cysteine through the conserved F or W. Fields, in order: clone size, J gene, V gene, D gene, CDR3 protein, CDR3 DNA. D genes are given only for firm matches. Clone size, where shown, is once, few, many, or a class for clones that have expanded.

few	TRBJ1-1	TRBV18	NA	CASSQTGTHNTEAFF	TGTGCCAGCTCACAGACCGGGACACACAACACTGAAGCTTTCTTT
NA	TRBJ2-7	TRBV5-4	NA	CASSSNSQGGEQYF	TGTGCCAGCAGCTCGAACTCCCAGGGTGGTGAGCAGTACTTC
few	TRBJ2-3	TRBV15	NA	CATSRDIADTQYF	TGTGCCACCAGCAGAGATATAGCAGATACGCAGTATTTT
NA	TRBJ2-1	TRBV5-5	TRBD1	CASSLSLDRGSNEQFF	TGTGCCAGCAGCTTGTCATTGGACAGGGGGTCGAATGAGCAGTTCTTC
few	TRBJ2-7	TRBV29-1	NA	CSASTGHEQYF	TGCAGCGCGTCAACAGGCCACGAGCAGTACTTC
NA	TRBJ2-4	TRBV9	NA	CASSPQGQQNIQYF	TGTGCCAGCAGCCCCCAGGGCCAGCAAAACATTCAGTACTTC
NA	TRBJ2-7	TRBV2	TRBD1	CASTQRTGGNEQYF	TGTGCCAGCACCCAGCGGACAGGGGGCAACGAGCAGTACTTC
NA	TRBJ2-2	TRBV18	NA	CASSLTGPGELFF	TGTGCCAGCTCACTCACAGGGCCCGGGGAGCTGTTTTTT
NA	TRBJ1-4	TRBV4-1	TRBD1	CASSHPRQGTDEKLFF	TGCGCCAGCAGCCATCCCCGACAGGGAACGGATGAAAAACTGTTTTTT
NA	TRBJ1-1	TRBV5-1	NA	CASSFSGSTEAFF	TGCGCCAGCAGCTTCTCGGGGAGCACTGAAGCTTTCTTT
few	TRBJ2-7	TRBV15	NA	CATSSRGNSYEQYF	TGTGCCACCAGCAGCCGGGGGAATTCCTACGAGCAGTACTTC
NA	TRBJ2-1	TRBV7-9	TRBD2	CASSPRLADYNEQFF	TGTGCCAGCAGCCCCAGACTAGCGGATTACAATGAGCAGTTCTTC
few	TRBJ1-6	TRBV9	TRBD1	CASSAGTGNSPLHF	TGTGCCAGCAGCGCCGGGACAGGGAATTCACCCCTCCACTTT
NA	TRBJ2-6	TRBV5-6	TRBD2	CASSLGLAEGLTGANVLTF	TGTGCCAGCAGCTTGGGACTAGCGGAGGGTCTGACTGGGGCCAACGTCCTGACTTTC